The entry below gives a single T cell receptor beta chain sequence along with its context. Antigen specificity is unknown. V shed 3 bases and J shed 9 bases, with 12 bases lying between them. The length of the CDR3 is 13 residues. This specimen comes from a study of T cell responses to AZD1222 COVID-19 vaccine. Study-level results: Only five or six AZD1222 recipients were seropositive at baseline.

The protocol was immunoSEQ multiplex PCR, while the TCRdb copy is restricted to in-frame clones and leaves out a portion. The sample has 100,000 to 130,000 clones, about 93% seen once. This TCR derives from an adult in good health. Specimen: peripheral blood, collected on day 0 of AZD1222 vaccination. This rearrangement joins TRBV12-3 or TRBV12-4 to TRBJ1-5; D remains ambiguous. The chain's CDR3 is CASSLRAQWPQHF. The CDR3 DNA sequence: TGTGCCAGCAGTTTGCGCGCCCAATGGCCCCAGCATTTT.